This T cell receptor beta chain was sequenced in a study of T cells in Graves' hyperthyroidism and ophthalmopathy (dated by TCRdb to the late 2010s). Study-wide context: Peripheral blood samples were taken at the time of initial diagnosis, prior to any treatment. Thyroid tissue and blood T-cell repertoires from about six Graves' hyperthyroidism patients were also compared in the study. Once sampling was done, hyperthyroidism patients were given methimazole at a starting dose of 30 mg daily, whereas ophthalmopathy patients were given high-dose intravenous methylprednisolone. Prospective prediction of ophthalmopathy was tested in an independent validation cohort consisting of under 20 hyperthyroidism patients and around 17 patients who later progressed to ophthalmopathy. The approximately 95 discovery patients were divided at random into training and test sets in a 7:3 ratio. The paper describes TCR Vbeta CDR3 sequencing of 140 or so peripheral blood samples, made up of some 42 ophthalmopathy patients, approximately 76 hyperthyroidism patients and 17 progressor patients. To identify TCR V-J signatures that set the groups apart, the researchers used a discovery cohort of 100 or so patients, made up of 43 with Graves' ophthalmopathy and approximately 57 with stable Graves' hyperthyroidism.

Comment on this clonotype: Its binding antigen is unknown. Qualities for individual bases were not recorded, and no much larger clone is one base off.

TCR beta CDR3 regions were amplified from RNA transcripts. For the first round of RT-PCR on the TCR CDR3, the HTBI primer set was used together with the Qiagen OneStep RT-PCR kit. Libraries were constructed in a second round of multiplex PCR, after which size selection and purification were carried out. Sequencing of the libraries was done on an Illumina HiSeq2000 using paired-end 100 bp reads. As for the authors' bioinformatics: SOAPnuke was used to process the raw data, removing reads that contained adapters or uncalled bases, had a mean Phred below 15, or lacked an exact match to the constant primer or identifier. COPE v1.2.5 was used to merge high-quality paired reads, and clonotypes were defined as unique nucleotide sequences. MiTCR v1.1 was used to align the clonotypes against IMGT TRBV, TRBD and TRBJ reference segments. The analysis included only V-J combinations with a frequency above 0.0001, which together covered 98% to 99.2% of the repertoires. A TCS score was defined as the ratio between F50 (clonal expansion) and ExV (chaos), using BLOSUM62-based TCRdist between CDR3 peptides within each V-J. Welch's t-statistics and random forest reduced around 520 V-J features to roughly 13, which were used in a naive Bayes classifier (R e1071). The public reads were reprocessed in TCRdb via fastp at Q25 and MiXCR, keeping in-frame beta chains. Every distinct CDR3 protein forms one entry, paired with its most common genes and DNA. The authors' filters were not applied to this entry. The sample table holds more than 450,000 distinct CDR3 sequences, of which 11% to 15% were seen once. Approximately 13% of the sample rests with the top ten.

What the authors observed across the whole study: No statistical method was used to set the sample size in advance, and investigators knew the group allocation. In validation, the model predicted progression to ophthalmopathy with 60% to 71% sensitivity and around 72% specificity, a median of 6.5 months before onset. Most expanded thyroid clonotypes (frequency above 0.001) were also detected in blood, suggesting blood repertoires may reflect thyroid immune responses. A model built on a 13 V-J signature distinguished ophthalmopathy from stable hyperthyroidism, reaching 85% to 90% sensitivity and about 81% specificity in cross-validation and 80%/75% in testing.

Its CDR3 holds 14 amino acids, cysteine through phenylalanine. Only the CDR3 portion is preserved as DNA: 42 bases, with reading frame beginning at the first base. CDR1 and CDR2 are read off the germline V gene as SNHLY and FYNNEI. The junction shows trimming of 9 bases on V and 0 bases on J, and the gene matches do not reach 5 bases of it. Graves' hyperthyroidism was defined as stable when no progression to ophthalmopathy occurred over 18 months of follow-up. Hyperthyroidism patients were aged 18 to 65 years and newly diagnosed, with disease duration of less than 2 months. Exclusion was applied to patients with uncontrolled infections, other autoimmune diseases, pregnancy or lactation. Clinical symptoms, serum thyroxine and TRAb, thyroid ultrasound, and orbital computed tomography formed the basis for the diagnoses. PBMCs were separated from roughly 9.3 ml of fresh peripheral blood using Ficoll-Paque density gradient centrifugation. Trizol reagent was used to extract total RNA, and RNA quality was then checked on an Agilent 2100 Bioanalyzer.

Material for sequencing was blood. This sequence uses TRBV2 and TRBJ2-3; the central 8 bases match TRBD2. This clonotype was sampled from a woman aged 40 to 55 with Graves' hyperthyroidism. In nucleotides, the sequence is TGTGCCAGTGTAGCGGGGTGGAGCACAGATACGCAGTATTTT. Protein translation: CASVAGWSTDTQYF.